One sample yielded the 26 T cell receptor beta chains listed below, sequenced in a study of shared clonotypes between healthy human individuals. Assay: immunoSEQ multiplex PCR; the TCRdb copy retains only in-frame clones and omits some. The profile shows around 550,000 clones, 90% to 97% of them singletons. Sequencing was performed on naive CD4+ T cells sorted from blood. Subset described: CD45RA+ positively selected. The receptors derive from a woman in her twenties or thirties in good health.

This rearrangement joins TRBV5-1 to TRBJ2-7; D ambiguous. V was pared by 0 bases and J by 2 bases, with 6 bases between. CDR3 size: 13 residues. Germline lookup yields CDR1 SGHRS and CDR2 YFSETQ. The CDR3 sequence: CASSLDGPYEQYF. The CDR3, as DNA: TGCGCCAGCAGCTTGGACGGACCCTACGAGCAGTACTTC.

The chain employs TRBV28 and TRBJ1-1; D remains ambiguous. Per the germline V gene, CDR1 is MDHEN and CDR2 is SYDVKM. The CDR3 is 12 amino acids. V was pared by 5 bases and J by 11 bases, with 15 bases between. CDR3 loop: CASSDWRDSAFF. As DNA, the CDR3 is TGTGCCAGCAGTGATTGGAGGGATTCGGCTTTCTTT.

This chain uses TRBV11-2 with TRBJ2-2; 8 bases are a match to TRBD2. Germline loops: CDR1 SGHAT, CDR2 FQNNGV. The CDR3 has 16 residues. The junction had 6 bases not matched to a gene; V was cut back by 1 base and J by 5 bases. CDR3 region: CASSLVAGTGTGELFF. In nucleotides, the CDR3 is TGTGCCAGCAGCTTAGTAGCGGGGACGGGAACCGGGGAGCTGTTTTTT. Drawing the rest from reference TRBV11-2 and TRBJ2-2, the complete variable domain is EAGVAQSPRYKIIEKRQSVAFWCNPISGHATLYWYQQILGQGPKLLIQFQNNGVVDDSQLPKDRFSAERLKGVDSTLKIQPAKLEDSAVYLCASSLVAGTGTGELFFGEGSRLTVL.

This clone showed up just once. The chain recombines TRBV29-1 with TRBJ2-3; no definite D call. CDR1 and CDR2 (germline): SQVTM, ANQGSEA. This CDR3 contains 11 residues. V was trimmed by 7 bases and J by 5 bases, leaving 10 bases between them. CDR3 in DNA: TGCAGCGCCGAACCTAGAGATACGCAGTATTTT. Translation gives CSAEPRDTQYF.

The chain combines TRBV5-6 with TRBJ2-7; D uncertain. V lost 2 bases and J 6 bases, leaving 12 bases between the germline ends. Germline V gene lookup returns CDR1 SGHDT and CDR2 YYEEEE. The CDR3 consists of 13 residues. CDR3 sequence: CASSFDRPSEQYF. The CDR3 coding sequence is TGTGCCAGCAGCTTTGACCGACCCAGCGAGCAGTACTTC.

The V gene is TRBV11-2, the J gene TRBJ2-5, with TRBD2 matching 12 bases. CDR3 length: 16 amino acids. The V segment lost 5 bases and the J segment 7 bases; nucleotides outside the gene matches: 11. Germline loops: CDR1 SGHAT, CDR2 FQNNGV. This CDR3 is CASSPGLAGSQWTQYF. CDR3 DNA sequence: TGTGCCAGCAGCCCCGGACTAGCGGGGTCTCAGTGGACCCAGTACTTC.

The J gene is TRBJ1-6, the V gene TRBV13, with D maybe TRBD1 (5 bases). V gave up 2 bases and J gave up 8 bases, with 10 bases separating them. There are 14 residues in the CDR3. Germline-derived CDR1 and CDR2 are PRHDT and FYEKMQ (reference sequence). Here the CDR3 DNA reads TGTGCCAGCAGCTTATCCAGGGCCCATTCACCCCTCCACTTT. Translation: CASSLSRAHSPLHF.

The CDR3 DNA reads as TGTGCCAGCAGCTTAGCTGGAGCAGGCTCCTACGAGCAGTACTTC. Translating gives CASSLAGAGSYEQYF. The genes are TRBV7-2 and TRBJ2-7, with D uncertain. Germline lookup yields CDR1 SGHTA and CDR2 FQGNSA. The CDR3 length is 15 residues. Trimming cost V 0 bases and J 0 bases, with 9 bases left between them.

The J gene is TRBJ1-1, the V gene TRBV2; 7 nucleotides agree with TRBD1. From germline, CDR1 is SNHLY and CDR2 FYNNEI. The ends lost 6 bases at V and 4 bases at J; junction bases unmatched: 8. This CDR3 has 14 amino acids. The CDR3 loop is CASRERQGGTEAFF. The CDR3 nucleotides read TGTGCCAGCAGAGAGAGACAGGGCGGCACTGAAGCTTTCTTT.

The CDR3 reads CASSPQGQGNTGELFF. The CDR3 nucleotides are TGTGCCAGCTCACCGCAGGGACAGGGGAACACCGGGGAGCTGTTTTTT. The gene calls are TRBV18 and TRBJ2-2; 9 nucleotides match TRBD1. Germline values: CDR1 KGHSH, CDR2 LQKENI. CDR3 length equals 16 residues. V lost 3 bases and J lost 1; bases outside the gene matches: 3.

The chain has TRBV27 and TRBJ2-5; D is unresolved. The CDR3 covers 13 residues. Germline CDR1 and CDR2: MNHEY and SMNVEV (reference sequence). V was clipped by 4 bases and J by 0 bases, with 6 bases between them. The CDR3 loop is CASSSGYQETQYF. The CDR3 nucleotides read TGTGCCAGCAGTTCCGGATACCAAGAGACCCAGTACTTC.

Written as DNA, the CDR3 is TGTGCCAGCAGCTGGGATCTTACAGGGAACACAGATACGCAGTATTTT. Protein product: CASSWDLTGNTDTQYF. The gene calls are TRBV5-4 and TRBJ2-3; D is possibly TRBD1 (6 bases). The CDR3 is 16 amino acids. CDR1 and CDR2 (germline): SGHNT, YYREEE (reference sequence). V gave up 3 bases and J gave up 2 bases, with 16 bases separating them.

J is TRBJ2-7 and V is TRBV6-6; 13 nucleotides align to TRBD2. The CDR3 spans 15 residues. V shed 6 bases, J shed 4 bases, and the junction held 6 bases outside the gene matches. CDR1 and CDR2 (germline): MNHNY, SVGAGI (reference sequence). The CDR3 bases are TGTGCCAGCAGAAGCGGGACTAGCGGGATTTACGAGCAGTACTTC. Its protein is CASRSGTSGIYEQYF.

The CDR3 is CASSQERAEKLFF. The CDR3 nucleotides read TGCGCCAGCAGCCAAGAGAGGGCAGAAAAACTGTTTTTT. This rearrangement joins TRBV4-1 to TRBJ1-4; D is uncertain. In germline, CDR1 is MGHRA, CDR2 YSYEKL. The CDR3 totals 13 residues. Deletions cut 0 bases from V and 8 bases from J, with 7 bases between.

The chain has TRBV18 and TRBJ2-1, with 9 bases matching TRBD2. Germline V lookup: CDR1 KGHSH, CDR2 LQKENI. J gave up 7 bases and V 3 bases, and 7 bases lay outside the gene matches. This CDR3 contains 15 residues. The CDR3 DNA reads TGTGCCAGCTCACCTTTAGCGGGAGTAGTTAATGAGCAGTTCTTC. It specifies CASSPLAGVVNEQFF.

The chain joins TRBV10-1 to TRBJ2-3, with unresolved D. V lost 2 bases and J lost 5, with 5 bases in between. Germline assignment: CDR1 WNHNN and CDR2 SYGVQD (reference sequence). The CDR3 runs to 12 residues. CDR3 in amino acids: CASSEARDTQYF. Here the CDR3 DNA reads TGCGCCAGCAGTGAGGCAAGAGATACGCAGTATTTT.

CDR3 sequence reads: CASNNLLAGGNNEQFF. CDR3 nucleotides: TGTGCCAGCAATAACTTGCTAGCGGGGGGAAACAATGAGCAGTTCTTC. The chain combines TRBV2 with TRBJ2-1; 11 nucleotides match TRBD2. Germline lookup yields CDR1 SNHLY and CDR2 FYNNEI. Unmatched junction bases numbered 10, after V lost 7 bases and J lost 5 bases. The CDR3 length is 16 residues.

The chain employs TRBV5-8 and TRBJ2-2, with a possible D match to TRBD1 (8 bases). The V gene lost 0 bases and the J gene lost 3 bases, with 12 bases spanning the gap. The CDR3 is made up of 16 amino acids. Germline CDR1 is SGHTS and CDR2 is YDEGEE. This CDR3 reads CASSLGTGRDTGELFF. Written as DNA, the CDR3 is TGTGCCAGCAGCTTGGGGACAGGGAGGGACACCGGGGAGCTGTTTTTT. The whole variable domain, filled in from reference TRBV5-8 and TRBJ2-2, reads EAGVTQSPTHLIKTRGQQATLRCSPISGHTSVYWYQQALGLGLQFLLWYDEGEERNRGNFPPRFSGRQFPNYSSELNVNALELEDSALYLCASSLGTGRDTGELFFGEGSRLTVL.

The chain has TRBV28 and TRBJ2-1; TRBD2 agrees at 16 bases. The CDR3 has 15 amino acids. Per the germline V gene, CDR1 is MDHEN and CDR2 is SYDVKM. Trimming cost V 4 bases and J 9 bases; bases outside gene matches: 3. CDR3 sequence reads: CASSSGLAGGGEQFF. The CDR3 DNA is TGTGCCAGCAGTTCGGGACTAGCGGGAGGGGGTGAGCAGTTCTTC.

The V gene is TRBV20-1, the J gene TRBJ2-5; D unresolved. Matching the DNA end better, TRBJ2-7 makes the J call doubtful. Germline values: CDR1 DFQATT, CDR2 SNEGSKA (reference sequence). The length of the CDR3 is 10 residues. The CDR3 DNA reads TGCAGTGCCAGAATCTACGAGCAGTACTTC. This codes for CSARIYEQYF.

CDR3 bases: TGTGCCATCCGAAGTCCGGACTTTTTAAACCCGAACAATGAGCAGTTCTTC. Protein: CAIRSPDFLNPNNEQFF. The genes are TRBV10-3 and TRBJ2-1; perhaps TRBD2 as D (5 bases). Germline V gene data show CDR1 as ENHRY and CDR2 as SYGVKD. Between the trimmed V and J ends, which lost 8 bases and 5 bases, there was a span of 25 bases. The CDR3 length is 17 residues.

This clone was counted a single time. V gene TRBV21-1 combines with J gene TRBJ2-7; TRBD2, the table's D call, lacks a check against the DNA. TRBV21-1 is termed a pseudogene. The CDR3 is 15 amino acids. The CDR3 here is CASSSRETPIYEQYF. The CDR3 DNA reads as TGTGCCAGCAGCAGTAGGGAGACACCGATCTACGAGCAGTACTTC.

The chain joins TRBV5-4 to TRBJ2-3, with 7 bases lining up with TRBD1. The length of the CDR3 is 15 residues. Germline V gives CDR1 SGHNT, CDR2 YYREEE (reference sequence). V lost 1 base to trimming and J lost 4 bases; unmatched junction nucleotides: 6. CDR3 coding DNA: TGTGCCAGCAGCTTGATCCCCACAGGGGCAGATACGCAGTATTTT. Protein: CASSLIPTGADTQYF.

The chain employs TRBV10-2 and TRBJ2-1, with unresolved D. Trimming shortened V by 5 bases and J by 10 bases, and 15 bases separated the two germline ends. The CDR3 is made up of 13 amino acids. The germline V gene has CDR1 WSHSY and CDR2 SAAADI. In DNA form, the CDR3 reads TGCGCCAGCAGTTCACAACTACAGCTCGAGCAGTTCTTC. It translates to CASSSQLQLEQFF.

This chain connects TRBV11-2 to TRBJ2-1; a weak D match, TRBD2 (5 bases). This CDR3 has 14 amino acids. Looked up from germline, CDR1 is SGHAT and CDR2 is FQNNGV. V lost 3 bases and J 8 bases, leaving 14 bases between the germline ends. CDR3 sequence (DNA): TGTGCCAGCAGCTTGGAGCGGAAGAACTATGAGCAGTTCTTC. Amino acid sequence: CASSLERKNYEQFF.

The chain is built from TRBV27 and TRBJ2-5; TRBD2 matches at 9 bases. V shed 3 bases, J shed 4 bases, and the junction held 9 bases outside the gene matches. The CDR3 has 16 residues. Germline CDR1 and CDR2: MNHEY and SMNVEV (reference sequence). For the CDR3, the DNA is TGTGCCAGCAGTTTCTATGGTAGCGGGAGCGGAGAGACCCAGTACTTC. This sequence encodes CASSFYGSGSGETQYF.